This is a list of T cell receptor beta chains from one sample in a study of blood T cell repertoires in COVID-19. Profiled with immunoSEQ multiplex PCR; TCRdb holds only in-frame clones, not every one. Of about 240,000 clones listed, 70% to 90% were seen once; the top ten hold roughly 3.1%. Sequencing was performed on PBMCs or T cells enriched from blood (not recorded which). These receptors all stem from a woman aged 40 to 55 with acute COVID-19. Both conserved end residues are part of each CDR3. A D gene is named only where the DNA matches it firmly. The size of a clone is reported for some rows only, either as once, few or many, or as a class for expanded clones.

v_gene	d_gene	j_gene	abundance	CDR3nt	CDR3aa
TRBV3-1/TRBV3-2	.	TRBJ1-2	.	TGTGCCAGCAGCCACGGGCGGACTGTTTACACCTTC	CASSHGRTVYTF
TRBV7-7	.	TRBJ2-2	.	TGTGCTAGCAGCTTAGTTTTAGGACTCTTCACCGGGGAGCTGTTTTTT	CASSLVLGLFTGELFF
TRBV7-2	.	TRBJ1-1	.	TGTGCCAGCAGCTTAGCGGCAGGCAGGGACACTGAAGCTTTCTTT	CASSLAAGRDTEAFF
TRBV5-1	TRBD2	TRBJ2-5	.	TGCGCCAGCAGCTTCCGGAGGGAGGGGGAGACCCAGTACTTC	CASSFRREGETQYF
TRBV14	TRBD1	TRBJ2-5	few	TGTGCCAGCAGCCAAGGGAGGACAGGGAGGCAAGAGACCCAGTACTTC	CASSQGRTGRQETQYF
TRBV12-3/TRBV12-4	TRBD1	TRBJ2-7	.	TGTGCCAGCAGGAAACAGGGGCCCTACGAGCAGTACTTC	CASRKQGPYEQYF
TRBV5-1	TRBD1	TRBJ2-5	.	TGCGCCAGCAGCTTGGACAGGGGGTCCCAAGAGACCCAGTACTTC	CASSLDRGSQETQYF
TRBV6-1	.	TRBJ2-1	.	TGTGCCAGCAGTGTTCAGGGCAATGAGCAGTTCTTC	CASSVQGNEQFF
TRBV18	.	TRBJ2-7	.	TGTGCCAGCTCTCTTGGCGGAGGTGGTTACGAGCAGTACTTC	CASSLGGGGYEQYF
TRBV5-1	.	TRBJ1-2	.	TGCGCCAGCAGGGTCTCGTTTGAGGGTTCTAACTATGGCTACACCTTC	CASRVSFEGSNYGYTF
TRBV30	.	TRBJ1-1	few	TGTGCCTGGAGTGACAGATACACTGAAGCTTTCTTT	CAWSDRYTEAFF
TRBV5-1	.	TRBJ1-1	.	TGCGCCAGCAGCCAGGGGAACACTGAAGCTTTCTTT	CASSQGNTEAFF
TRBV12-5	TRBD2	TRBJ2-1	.	TGTGCTAGTGGTTTGGTACTCGGGACTAGCGGGGTTTACAATGAGCAGTTCTTC	CASGLVLGTSGVYNEQFF
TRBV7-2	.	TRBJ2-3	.	TGTGCCAGCAGCCGGAGCGGTCGCACAGATACGCAGTATTTT	CASSRSGRTDTQYF
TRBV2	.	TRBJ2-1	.	TGTGCCAGCAGCGCCGAGAGGGTCGATGAGCAGTTCTTC	CASSAERVDEQFF
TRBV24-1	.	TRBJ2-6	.	TGTGCCACCAGTGACCCGGGACTCTACTCTGGGGCCAACGTCCTGACTTTC	CATSDPGLYSGANVLTF
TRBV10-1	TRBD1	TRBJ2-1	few	TGCGCCAGCGGCAGGACAGGTAAAAATGAGCAGTTCTTC	CASGRTGKNEQFF
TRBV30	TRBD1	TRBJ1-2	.	TGTGCCTGGACCGGGACAGGGGCCAACTATGGCTACACCTTC	CAWTGTGANYGYTF
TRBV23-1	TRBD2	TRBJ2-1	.	TGCGCCAGCAGTCGCCCCCTTAGCGGGAGCGCCTACAATGAGCAGTTCTTC	CASSRPLSGSAYNEQFF
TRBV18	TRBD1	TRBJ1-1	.	TGTGCCAGCTCACCAGGGACAGGTGGAAGTGAAGCTTTCTTT	CASSPGTGGSEAFF
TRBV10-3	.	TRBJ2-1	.	TGTGCCATCAGTGATGCAGGATCCTACAATGAGCAGTTCTTC	CAISDAGSYNEQFF
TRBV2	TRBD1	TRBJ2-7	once	TGTGCCAGGGACAGGGGGCTAGGCGAGCAGTACTTC	CARDRGLGEQYF
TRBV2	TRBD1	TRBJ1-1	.	TGTGCCAGCAGTGCTACGACAGGGGCTACTGAAGCTTTCTTT	CASSATTGATEAFF
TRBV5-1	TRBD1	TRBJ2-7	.	TGCGCCAGCAGCCGGACTGCCGGGACAGGGGGGTACGAGCAGTACTTC	CASSRTAGTGGYEQYF
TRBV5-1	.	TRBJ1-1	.	TGCGCCAGCAGCTTGTGGGGCTTGGACAAGTTGAACACTGAAGCTTTCTTT	CASSLWGLDKLNTEAFF
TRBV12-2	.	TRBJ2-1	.	TGTGCAAGTCGCACTAGGCCGGGACAAATCCCCCAGCGGGAATATGATGAGCAGTTCTTC	CASRTRPGQIPQREYDEQFF
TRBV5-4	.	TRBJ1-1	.	TGTGCCAGCAGCTTGGGGAGCACTGAAGCTTTCTTT	CASSLGSTEAFF
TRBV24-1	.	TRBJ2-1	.	TGTGCCACCAGCGCACAGTGGGCTAACAATGAGCAGTTCTTC	CATSAQWANNEQFF
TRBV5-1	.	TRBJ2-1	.	TGCGCCAGCAGCCCGGGACATAGAAGCTCCTACAATGAGCAGTTCTTC	CASSPGHRSSYNEQFF
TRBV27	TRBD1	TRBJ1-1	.	TGTGCCAGCTCTATAATCGGGACAGGGATTACTGAAGCTTTCTTT	CASSIIGTGITEAFF
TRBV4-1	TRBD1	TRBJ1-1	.	TGCGCCAGCAGCCGGGACAGAGACGACGAAGCTTTCTTT	CASSRDRDDEAFF
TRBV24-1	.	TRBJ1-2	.	TGTGCCCAAAGGATCATGGGCCCGCGCTATGGCTACACCTTC	CAQRIMGPRYGYTF
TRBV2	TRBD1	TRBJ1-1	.	TGTGCCAGCAGTGAAAGGGGGCGTCCGAGGACTGAAGCTTTCTTT	CASSERGRPRTEAFF
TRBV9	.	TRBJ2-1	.	TGTGCCAGCAGCGTAGCCTTGGAAGACAGGAGCTCCTACAATGAGCAGTTCTTC	CASSVALEDRSSYNEQFF
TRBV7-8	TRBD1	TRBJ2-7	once	TGTGCCAGCAGCTCTTGGACAGGGTCCTACGAGCAGTACTTC	CASSSWTGSYEQYF
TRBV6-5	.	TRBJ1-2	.	TGTGCCAGCTTTCTTGGGGCCGCGGATGGCTACACCTTC	CASFLGAADGYTF
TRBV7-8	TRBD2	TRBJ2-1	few	TGTGCCAGCAGCCCTCGCGGGAGGAGCTCCTACAATGAGCAGTTCTTC	CASSPRGRSSYNEQFF
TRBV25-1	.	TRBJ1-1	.	TGTGCCAGCATTTGGGGCAATGAAGCTTTCTTT	CASIWGNEAFF
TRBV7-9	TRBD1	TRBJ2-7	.	TGTGCCAGCAGCTTAGCCTCCGGGACAGGGGGCGGGGAGCAGTACTTC	CASSLASGTGGGEQYF
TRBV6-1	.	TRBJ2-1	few	TGTGCCAGCAGTGAGGAGTACCACAATGAGCAGTTCTTC	CASSEEYHNEQFF
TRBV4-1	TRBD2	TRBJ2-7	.	TGCGCCAGCAGCCAAGATTCGGTTGGCGGGGGGTCCTACGAGCAGTACTTC	CASSQDSVGGGSYEQYF
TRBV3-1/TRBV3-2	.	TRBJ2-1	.	TGTGCCAGCAGCCAAGCGAGTGAGCAGTTCTTC	CASSQASEQFF
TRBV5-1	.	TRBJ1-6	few	TGCGCCAGCAGCTTGGCGGGGGAGGGACTCTCACCCCTCCACTTT	CASSLAGEGLSPLHF
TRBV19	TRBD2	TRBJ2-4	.	TGTGCCAGTAGTATTCAACGACTAGCGGGAGGAACCAAAAACATTCAGTACTTC	CASSIQRLAGGTKNIQYF
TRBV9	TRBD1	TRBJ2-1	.	TGTGCCAGCAGCCCCCGGACAGGGGGCAATGAGCAGTTCTTC	CASSPRTGGNEQFF
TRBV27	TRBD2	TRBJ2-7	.	TGTGCCAGCAGTTTGGCGGGGGGGTTCGAGCAGTACTTC	CASSLAGGFEQYF